Listed below are T cell receptor beta chains from one sample, sequenced in a study of T cells in Graves' hyperthyroidism and ophthalmopathy. Each CDR3 protein gets one entry after TCRdb re-called the multiplex PCR reads with MiXCR. Of approximately 590,000 distinct CDR3 sequences in the sample, 15% to 17% were seen once. What was sequenced was blood. The receptor source for this set is a woman aged 25 to 45 with Graves' hyperthyroidism. Both conserved end residues are part of each CDR3. The D gene is left open where the match is weak. Part of the rows lack a size; the others show once, few, many or a class for expanded clones.

clone size	V gene	J gene	D gene	CDR3 DNA	CDR3 protein
many	TRBV2	TRBJ1-4	TRBD1	TGTGCCAGCAGTCCCAGGACAGGACGGAGGGAAAAACTGTTTTTT	CASSPRTGRREKLFF
many	TRBV28	TRBJ2-1	.	TGTGCCAGCAGAGCCTTCAAGAGGGGGGTTACGGATGAGCAGTTCTTC	CASRAFKRGVTDEQFF
few	TRBV5-1	TRBJ2-1	.	TGCGCCAGCAGCATCCCGGACGCATACAATGAGCAGTTCTTC	CASSIPDAYNEQFF
many	TRBV3-1	TRBJ2-1	TRBD2	TGTGCCAGCAGCACTAGCGGGGCTTACAATGAGCAGTTCTTC	CASSTSGAYNEQFF
few	TRBV11-2	TRBJ2-4	TRBD2	TGTGCCAGCAGCTTAGGGCGGGAGGGCCCCTACATTCAGTACTTC	CASSLGREGPYIQYF
many	TRBV11-2	TRBJ1-6	.	TGTGCCAGCAGCCAACAGGGTCCTATAGATTCACCCCTCCACTTT	CASSQQGPIDSPLHF
.	TRBV5-1	TRBJ1-5	TRBD1	TGCGCCAGCAGCATAACAGGGGGCAATCAGCCCCAGCATTTT	CASSITGGNQPQHF
many	TRBV18	TRBJ1-5	.	TGTGCCAGCTCCACGGGTCAAGGGGGAGCCAATCAGCCCCAGCATTTT	CASSTGQGGANQPQHF
many	TRBV12-3/TRBV12-4	TRBJ1-2	TRBD1	TGTGCCAGCAGTTTCTCACAGGGGGCCGGCTACACCTTC	CASSFSQGAGYTF
many	TRBV29-1	TRBJ2-3	.	TGCAGCGTCGCTCTTCGGACTGAGGGCACAGATACGCAGTATTTT	CSVALRTEGTDTQYF
.	TRBV7-9	TRBJ1-2	.	TGTGCCAGCAGCCACTATCGGAACGCACCGGGCTATGGCTACACCTTC	CASSHYRNAPGYGYTF
.	TRBV4-1	TRBJ1-1	.	TGCGCCAGCAGCCGCCTGACTGGGGGGGGCACTGAAGCTTTCTTT	CASSRLTGGGTEAFF
.	TRBV28	TRBJ2-2	.	TGTGCCAGCAGTTTAATCAGAAGGACCGGGGAGCTGTTTTTT	CASSLIRRTGELFF
many	TRBV7-8	TRBJ1-4	TRBD1	TGTGCCAGCAGCTTAGCGCCGAAGTTACAGGGGATTACAACTAATGAAAAACTGTTTTTT	CASSLAPKLQGITTNEKLFF
.	TRBV28	TRBJ1-2	.	TGTGCCAGCAGTTTCGGGCAGCGAAGTAACTATGGCTACACCTTC	CASSFGQRSNYGYTF
.	TRBV5-6	TRBJ2-5	.	TGTGCCAGCAGCAAGACTAGGGGCCAAGAGACCCAGTACTTC	CASSKTRGQETQYF
few	TRBV29-1	TRBJ2-7	TRBD1	TGCAGCGGGGGACAGGGAGCCTACGAGCAGTACTTC	CSGGQGAYEQYF
.	TRBV19	TRBJ1-2	TRBD1	TGTGCCAGTAGTAGACTCGGGACAGCAAGGGTGGATGGCTACACCTTC	CASSRLGTARVDGYTF
.	TRBV12-3/TRBV12-4	TRBJ1-5	.	TGTGCCAGCAGAGGGAGAGACAATCAGCCCCAGCATTTT	CASRGRDNQPQHF
.	TRBV12-3/TRBV12-4	TRBJ2-5	TRBD1	TGTGCCAGCAGTATCCCCGGACAGGGGAGCGGGACCCAGTACTTC	CASSIPGQGSGTQYF
many	TRBV11-2	TRBJ2-7	TRBD2	TGTGCCAGCAGCTCCCTATCTAGCGGGCGTTACTACGAGCAGTACTTC	CASSSLSSGRYYEQYF
.	TRBV7-9	TRBJ2-3	TRBD2	TGTGCCAGCAGGGCAGGGACTAGCGGAGGCACAGATACGCAGTATTTT	CASRAGTSGGTDTQYF
once	TRBV12-3/TRBV12-4	TRBJ2-1	.	TGTGCCAGCAGTTTTTTTTTAGGTGAGCAGTTCTTC	CASSFFLGEQFF
.	TRBV20-1	TRBJ2-1	TRBD1	TGCAGTGCTCCCCCCAACCGGGACAGCCCCTACAATGAGCAGTTCTTC	CSAPPNRDSPYNEQFF
many	TRBV24-1	TRBJ2-2	TRBD2	TGTGCCACCAGTGACCGCTTGTGGGGCGGGAGGACGGCCGGGGAGCTGTTTTTT	CATSDRLWGGRTAGELFF
many	TRBV7-9	TRBJ2-1	.	TGTGCCAGCAGCTTAGAAGCTGTGGTCACCTACAATGAGCAGTTCTTC	CASSLEAVVTYNEQFF
few	TRBV29-1	TRBJ1-4	.	TGCAGCGTCTGGACAGTTGGTGAAAAACTGTTTTTT	CSVWTVGEKLFF
many	TRBV10-3	TRBJ2-3	TRBD2	TGTGCCATCAGCCGAGGACTAGCGGCTAGCACAGATACGCAGTATTTT	CAISRGLAASTDTQYF
.	TRBV9	TRBJ1-1	TRBD1	TGTGCCAGCAGCCGACGCACAGGGGGCACTGAAGCTTTCTTT	CASSRRTGGTEAFF
many	TRBV28	TRBJ1-1	.	TGTGCCAGCAGACACCAGGGACGGCGGAACACTGAAGCTTTCTTT	CASRHQGRRNTEAFF
.	TRBV9	TRBJ2-5	.	TGTGCCAGCAGCGACATCCTAGGGACCCAGTACTTC	CASSDILGTQYF
many	TRBV12-3/TRBV12-4	TRBJ2-1	.	TGTGCCAGCAGTTTTAACTGGGCTTCCTCCTACAATGAGCAGTTCTTC	CASSFNWASSYNEQFF
few	TRBV10-3	TRBJ2-2	TRBD2	TGTGCCATCAGTAAATCCGGTGGGACTAGCACGACCGGGGAGCTGTTTTTT	CAISKSGGTSTTGELFF
many	TRBV5-6	TRBJ1-1	.	TGTGCCAGCAGTGACTTGGTTCGCGGGGAAGGGACTGAAGCTTTCTTT	CASSDLVRGEGTEAFF
few	TRBV20-1	TRBJ2-3	.	TGCAGTGCTAGCGCAGGGGGGACAGATACGCAGTATTTT	CSASAGGTDTQYF
.	TRBV6-5	TRBJ1-2	.	TGTGCCAGCAGTTACTCGCCCTCCTATGGCTACACCTTC	CASSYSPSYGYTF